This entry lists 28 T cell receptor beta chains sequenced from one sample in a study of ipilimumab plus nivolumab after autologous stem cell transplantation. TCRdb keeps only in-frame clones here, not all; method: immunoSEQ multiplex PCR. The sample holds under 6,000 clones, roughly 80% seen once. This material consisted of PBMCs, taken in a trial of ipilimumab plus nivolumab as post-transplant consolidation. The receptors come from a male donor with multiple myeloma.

CDR3 in amino acids: CASSLGGSGTDTQYF. The CDR3 DNA sequence: TGCGCCAGCAGCTTGGGGGGCAGTGGCACAGATACGCAGTATTTT. The V gene is TRBV5-1, the J gene TRBJ2-3; TRBD1 might be the D (5 bases). This CDR3 spans 15 amino acids. Germline-derived CDR1 and CDR2 are SGHRS and YFSETQ. V lost 0 bases, J lost 1 base, and 9 bases lay in between. Full variable domain (remainder filled in from reference TRBV5-1 and TRBJ2-3): KAGVTQTPRYLIKTRGQQVTLSCSPISGHRSVSWYQQTPGQGLQFLFEYFSETQRNKGNFPGRFSGRQFSNSRSEMNVSTLELGDSALYLCASSLGGSGTDTQYFGPGTRLTVL.

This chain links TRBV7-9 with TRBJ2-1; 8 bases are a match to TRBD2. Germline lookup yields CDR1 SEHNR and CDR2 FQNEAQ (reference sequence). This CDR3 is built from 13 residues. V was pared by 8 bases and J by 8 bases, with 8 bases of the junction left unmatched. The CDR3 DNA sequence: TGTGCCAGCGCCGGGCGGGGGGAATATGAGCAGTTCTTC. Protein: CASAGRGEYEQFF.

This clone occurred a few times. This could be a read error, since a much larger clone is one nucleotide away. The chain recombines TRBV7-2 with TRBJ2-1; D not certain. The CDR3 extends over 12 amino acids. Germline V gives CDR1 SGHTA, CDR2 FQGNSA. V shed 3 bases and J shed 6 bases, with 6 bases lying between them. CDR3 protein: CASSLRGNEQFF. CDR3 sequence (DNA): TGTGCCAGCAGCTTGCGCGGCAATGAGCAGTTCTTC.

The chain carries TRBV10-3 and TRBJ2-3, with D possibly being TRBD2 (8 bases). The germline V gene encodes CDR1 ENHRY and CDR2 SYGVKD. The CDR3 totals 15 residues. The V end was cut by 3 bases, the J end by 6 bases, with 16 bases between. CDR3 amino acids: CAISDQGGLVDTQYF. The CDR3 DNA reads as TGTGCCATCAGTGACCAGGGGGGACTAGTCGATACGCAGTATTTT.

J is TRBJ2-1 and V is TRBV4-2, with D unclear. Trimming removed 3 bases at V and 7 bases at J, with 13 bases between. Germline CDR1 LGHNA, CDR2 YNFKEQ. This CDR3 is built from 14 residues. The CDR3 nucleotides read TGTGCCAGCAGCCAGGAGACTTCCCTTAATGAGCAGTTCTTC. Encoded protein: CASSQETSLNEQFF.

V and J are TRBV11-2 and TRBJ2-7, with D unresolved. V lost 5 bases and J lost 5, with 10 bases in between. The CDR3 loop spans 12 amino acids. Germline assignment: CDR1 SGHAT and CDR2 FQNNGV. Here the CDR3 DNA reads TGTGCCAGCAGCCCGTTGCCCGACGAGCAGTACTTC. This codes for CASSPLPDEQYF.

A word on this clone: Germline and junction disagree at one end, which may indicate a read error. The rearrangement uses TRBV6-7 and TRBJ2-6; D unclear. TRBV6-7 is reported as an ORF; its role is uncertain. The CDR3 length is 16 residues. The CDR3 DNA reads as TGTGCCAGCAGTTCCACCACGCGTAAGTCGGGCCAACGTCCTGATTTC. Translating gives CASSSTTRKSGQRPDF.

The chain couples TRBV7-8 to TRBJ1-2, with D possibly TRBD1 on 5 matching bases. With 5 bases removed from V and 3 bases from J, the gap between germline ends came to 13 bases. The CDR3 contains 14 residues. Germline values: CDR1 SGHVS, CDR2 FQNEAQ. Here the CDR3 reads CASSRPGGYYGYTF. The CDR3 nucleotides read TGTGCCAGCAGCCGCCCCGGGGGGTACTATGGCTACACCTTC.

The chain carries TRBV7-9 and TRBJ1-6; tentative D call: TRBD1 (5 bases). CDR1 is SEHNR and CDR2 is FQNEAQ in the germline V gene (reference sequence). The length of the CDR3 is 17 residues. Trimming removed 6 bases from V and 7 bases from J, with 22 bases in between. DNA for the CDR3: TGTGCCAGCAGTTCACCCCTCCCGGGACGAATCAATTCACCCCTCCACTTT. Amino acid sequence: CASSSPLPGRINSPLHF.

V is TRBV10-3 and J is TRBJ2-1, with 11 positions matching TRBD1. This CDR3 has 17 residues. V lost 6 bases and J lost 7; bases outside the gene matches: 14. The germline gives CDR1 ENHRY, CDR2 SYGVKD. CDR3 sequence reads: CAIRFSTGTGGNNEQFF. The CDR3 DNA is TGTGCCATCAGGTTTTCCACCGGGACAGGGGGGAATAATGAGCAGTTCTTC.

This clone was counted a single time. The CDR3 sequence is CASSPGPGGLTDTQYF. The CDR3 DNA reads as TGTGCCAGCAGCCCCGGGCCAGGGGGATTAACAGATACGCAGTATTTT. The chain combines TRBV7-9 with TRBJ2-3; 7 positions agree with TRBD1. V gave up 5 bases and J gave up 3 bases; unmatched junction bases: 11. The CDR3 runs to 16 residues. The germline CDR1 and CDR2 sequences are SEHNR and FQNEAQ (reference sequence). The whole variable domain, remainder taken from reference TRBV7-9 and TRBJ2-3, is DTGVSQNPRHKITKRGQNVTFRCDPISEHNRLYWYRQTLGQGPEFLTYFQNEAQLEKSRLLSDRFSAERPKGSFSTLEIQRTEQGDSAMYLCASSPGPGGLTDTQYFGPGTRLTVL.

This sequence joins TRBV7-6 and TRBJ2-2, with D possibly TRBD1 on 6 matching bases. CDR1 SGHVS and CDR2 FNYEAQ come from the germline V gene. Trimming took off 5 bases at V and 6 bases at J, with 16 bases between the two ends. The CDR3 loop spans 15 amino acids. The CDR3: CASSEVTGMPGELFF. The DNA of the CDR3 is TGTGCCAGCAGCGAAGTAACAGGGATGCCCGGGGAGCTGTTTTTT.

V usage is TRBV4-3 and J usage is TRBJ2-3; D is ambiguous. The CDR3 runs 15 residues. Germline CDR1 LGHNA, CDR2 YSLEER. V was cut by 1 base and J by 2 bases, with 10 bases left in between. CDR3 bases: TGCGCCAGCAGCCAAGTGGGGTCCCCCACAGATACGCAGTATTTT. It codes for CASSQVGSPTDTQYF.

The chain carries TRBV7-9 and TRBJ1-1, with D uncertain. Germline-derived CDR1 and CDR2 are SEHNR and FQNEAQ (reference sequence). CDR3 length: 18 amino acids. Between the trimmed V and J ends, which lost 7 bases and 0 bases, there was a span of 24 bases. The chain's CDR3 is CASNPDFLAKGMNTEAFF. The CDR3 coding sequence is TGTGCCAGCAACCCGGATTTTCTGGCAAAAGGCATGAACACTGAAGCTTTCTTT.

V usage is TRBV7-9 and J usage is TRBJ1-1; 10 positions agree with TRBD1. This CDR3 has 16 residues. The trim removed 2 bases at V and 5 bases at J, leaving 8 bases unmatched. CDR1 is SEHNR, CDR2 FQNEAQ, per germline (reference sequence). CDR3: CASSLSTGGGQTEAFF. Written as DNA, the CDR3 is TGTGCCAGCAGCTTATCGACAGGGGGCGGGCAAACTGAAGCTTTCTTT.

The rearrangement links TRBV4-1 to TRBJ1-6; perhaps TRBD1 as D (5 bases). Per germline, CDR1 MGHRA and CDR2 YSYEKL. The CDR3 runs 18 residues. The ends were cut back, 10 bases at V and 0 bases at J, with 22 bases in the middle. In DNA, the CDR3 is TGCGCCAACCCCATTGGGACCGGACCGAGCTCCTATAATTCACCCCTCCACTTT. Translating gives CANPIGTGPSSYNSPLHF.

In DNA form, the CDR3 reads TGTGCCAGCAGCCCAAGACAGGGTGGCTACACCTTC. This sequence encodes CASSPRQGGYTF. J is TRBJ1-2 and V is TRBV7-9; 7 bases agree with TRBD1. The CDR3 totals 12 residues. Trimming removed 5 bases from V and 7 bases from J; junction bases left unmatched: 4. CDR1 is SEHNR and CDR2 is FQNEAQ in the germline V gene (reference sequence).

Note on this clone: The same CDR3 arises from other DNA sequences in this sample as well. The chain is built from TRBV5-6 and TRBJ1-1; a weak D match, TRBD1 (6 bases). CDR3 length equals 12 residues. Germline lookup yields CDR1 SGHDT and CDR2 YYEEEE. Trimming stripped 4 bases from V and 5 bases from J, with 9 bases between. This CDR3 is CASSLRGTEAFF. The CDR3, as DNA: TGTGCCAGCAGCCTAAGGGGGACTGAAGCTTTCTTT.

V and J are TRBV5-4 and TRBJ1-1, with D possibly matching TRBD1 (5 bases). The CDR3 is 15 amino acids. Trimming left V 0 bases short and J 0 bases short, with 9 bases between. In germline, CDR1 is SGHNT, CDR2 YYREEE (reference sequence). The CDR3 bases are TGTGCCAGCAGCTTGGAGGGGAGCATGAACACTGAAGCTTTCTTT. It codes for CASSLEGSMNTEAFF. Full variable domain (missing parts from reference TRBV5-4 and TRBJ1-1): ETGVTQSPTHLIKTRGQQVTLRCSSQSGHNTVSWYQQALGQGPQFIFQYYREEENGRGNFPPRFSGLQFPNYSSELNVNALELDDSALYLCASSLEGSMNTEAFFGQGTRLTVV.

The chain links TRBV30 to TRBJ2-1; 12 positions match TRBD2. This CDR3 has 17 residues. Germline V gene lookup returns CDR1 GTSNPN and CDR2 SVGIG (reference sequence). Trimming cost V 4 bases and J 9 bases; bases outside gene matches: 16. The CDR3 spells CAWNLRASGGVHGEQFF. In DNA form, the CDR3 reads TGTGCCTGGAATCTCCGGGCTAGCGGGGGGGTCCACGGTGAGCAGTTCTTC.

This chain's CDR3 is CASSLRGQGAYEQYF. CDR3 DNA sequence: TGTGCCAGCAGCTTGAGGGGGCAGGGTGCCTACGAGCAGTACTTC. This chain links TRBV5-6 with TRBJ2-7; 7 bases map to TRBD1. Germline V CDR1 and CDR2: SGHDT, YYEEEE. V trimming: 1 base; J trimming: 2 bases; junction bases outside the gene matches: 6. The CDR3 runs to 15 residues.

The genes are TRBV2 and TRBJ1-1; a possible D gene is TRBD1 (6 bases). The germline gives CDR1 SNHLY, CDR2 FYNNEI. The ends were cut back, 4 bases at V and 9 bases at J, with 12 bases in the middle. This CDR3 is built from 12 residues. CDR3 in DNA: TGTGCCAGCAGTGCCCCAGGGGCTCAAGCTTTCTTT. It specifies CASSAPGAQAFF.

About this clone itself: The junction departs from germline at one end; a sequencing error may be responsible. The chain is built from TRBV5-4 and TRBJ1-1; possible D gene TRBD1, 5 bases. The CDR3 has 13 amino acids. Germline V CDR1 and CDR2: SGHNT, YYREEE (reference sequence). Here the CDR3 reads CASSQVEGTEAFF. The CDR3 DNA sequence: TGCGCCAGCAGCCAAGTTGAGGGGACTGAAGCTTTCTTT.

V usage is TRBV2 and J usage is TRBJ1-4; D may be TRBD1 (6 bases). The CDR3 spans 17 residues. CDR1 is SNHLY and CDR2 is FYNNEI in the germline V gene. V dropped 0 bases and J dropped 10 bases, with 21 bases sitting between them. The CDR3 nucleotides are TGTGCCAGCAGTGAAGCGCACGGGGACACTGCTAGAGTAAAACTGTTTTTT. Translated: CASSEAHGDTARVKLFF.

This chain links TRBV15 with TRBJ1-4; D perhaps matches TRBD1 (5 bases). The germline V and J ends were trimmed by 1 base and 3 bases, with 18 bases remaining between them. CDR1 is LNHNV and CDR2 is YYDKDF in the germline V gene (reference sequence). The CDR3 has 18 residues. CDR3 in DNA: TGTGCCACCAGCAGAGTTATGGGACGGAGAGTGTCTAATGAAAAACTGTTTTTT. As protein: CATSRVMGRRVSNEKLFF.

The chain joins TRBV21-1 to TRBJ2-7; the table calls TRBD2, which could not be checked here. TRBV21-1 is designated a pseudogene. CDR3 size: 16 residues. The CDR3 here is CASSKGCLKPSYEQYF. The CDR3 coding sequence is TGTGCCAGCAGCAAAGGTTGTCTCAAGCCCTCCTACGAGCAGTACTTC.

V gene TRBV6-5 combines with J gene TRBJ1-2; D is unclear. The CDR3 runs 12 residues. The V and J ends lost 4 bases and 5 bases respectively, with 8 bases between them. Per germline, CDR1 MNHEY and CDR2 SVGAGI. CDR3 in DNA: TGTGCCAGCAGTTGGGGAGGGTATGGCTACACCTTC. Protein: CASSWGGYGYTF.

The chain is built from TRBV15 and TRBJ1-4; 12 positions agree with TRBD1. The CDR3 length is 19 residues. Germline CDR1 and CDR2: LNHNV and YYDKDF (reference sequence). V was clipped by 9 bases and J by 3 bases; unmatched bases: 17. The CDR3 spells CATCNRDRGRIVANEKLFF. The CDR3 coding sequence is TGTGCCACTTGTAACCGGGACAGGGGGCGTATAGTAGCTAATGAAAAACTGTTTTTT. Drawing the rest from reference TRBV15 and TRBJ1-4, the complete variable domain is DAMVIQNPRYQVTQFGKPVTLSCSQTLNHNVMYWYQQKSSQAPKLLFHYYDKDFNNEADTPDNFQSRRPNTSFCFLDIRSPGLGDTAMYLCATCNRDRGRIVANEKLFFGSGTQLSVL.